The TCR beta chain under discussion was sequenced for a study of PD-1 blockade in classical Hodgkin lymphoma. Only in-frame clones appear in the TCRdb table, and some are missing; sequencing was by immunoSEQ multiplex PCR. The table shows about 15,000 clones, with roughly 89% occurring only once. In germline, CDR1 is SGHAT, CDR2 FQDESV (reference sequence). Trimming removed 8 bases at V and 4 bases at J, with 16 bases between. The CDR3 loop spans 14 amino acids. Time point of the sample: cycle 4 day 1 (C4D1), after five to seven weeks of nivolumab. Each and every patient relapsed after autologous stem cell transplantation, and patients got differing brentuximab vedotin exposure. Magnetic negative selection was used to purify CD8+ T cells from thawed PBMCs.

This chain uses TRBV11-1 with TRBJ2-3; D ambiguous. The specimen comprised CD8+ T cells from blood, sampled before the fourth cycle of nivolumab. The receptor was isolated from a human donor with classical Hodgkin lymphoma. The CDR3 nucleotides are TGTGCCAGCGATGATTCTGAGTTTCCAGATACGCAGTATTTT. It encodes CASDDSEFPDTQYF.